This record concerns one T cell receptor (beta chain) sequence. Its antigen specificity is not known. No base qualities exist here, and no much larger clone lies one base off it. Receptor libraries were prepared by the immunoSEQ multiplex PCR assay. Held by TCRdb, this immuneACCESS table contains in-frame sequences only and omits some clones. Under half of the omission traces to an unresolved V gene where checked; the cause of the rest is unknown. This sample comprises around 60,000 clones, more than 90% of them detected only once. The ten most abundant clones make up 1.4% of the sample. The source of the sample is a study of T cell changes during pregnancy in multiple sclerosis (dated by TCRdb to the late 2010s). Background for the entire study: The study looked at changes in the T cell repertoire across pregnancy in women with multiple sclerosis.

Including cysteine and phenylalanine, the CDR3 has 16 amino acids. Just the 48-base CDR3 DNA is kept, in frame starting at base 1. CDR1 and CDR2 are drawn from the germline V gene (reference sequence): LNHDA, SQIVND. The germline V end is reduced by 4 bases and the J end by 2 bases; junction bases left unmatched: 8. The rearranged chain carries TRBV19 and TRBJ2-3; 8 nucleotides in the junction match TRBD1. This TCR was recovered from a female donor with multiple sclerosis, enrolled in a pregnancy study. Sequenced material: peripheral blood, taken in the second trimester of pregnancy. The CDR3 reads as follows: CASSRQGSQSTDTQYF. The sequenced DNA is TGTGCCAGTAGTAGACAGGGGTCACAATCCACAGATACGCAGTATTTT.